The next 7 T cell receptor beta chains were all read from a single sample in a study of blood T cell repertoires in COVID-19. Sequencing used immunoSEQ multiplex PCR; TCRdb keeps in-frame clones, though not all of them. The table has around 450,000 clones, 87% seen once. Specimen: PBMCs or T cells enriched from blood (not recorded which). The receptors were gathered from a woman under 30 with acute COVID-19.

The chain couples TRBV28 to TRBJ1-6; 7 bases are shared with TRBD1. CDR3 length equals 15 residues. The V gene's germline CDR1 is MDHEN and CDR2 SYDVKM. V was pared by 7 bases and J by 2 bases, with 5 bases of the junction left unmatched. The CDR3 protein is CASKTGETYNSPLHF. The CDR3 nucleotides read TGTGCCAGCAAAACAGGGGAAACCTATAATTCACCCCTCCACTTT.

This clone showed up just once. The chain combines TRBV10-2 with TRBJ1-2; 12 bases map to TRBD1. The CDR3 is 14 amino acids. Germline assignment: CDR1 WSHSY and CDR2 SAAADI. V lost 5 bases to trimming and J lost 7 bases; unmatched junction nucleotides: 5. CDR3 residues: CASSTGTGGSGYTF. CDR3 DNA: TGCGCCAGCAGTACCGGGACAGGGGGCTCTGGCTACACCTTC.

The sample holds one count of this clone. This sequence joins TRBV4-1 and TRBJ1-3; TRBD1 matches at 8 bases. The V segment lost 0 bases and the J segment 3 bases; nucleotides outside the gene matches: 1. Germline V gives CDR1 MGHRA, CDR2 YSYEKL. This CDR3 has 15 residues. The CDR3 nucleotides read TGCGCCAGCAGCCAAGAACAGGGGGTTGGAAACACCATATATTTT. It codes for CASSQEQGVGNTIYF.

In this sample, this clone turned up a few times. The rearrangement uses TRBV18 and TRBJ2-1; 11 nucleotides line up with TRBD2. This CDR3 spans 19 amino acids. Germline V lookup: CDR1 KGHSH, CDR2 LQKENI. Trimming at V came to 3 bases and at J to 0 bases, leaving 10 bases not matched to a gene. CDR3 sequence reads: CASSPRLAGGLSSYNEQFF. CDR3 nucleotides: TGTGCCAGCTCACCCCGTCTAGCGGGAGGTCTCAGCTCCTACAATGAGCAGTTCTTC.

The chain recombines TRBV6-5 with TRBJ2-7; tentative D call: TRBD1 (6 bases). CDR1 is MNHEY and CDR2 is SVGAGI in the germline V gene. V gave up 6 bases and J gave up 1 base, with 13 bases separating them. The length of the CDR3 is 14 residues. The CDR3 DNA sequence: TGTGCCAGCAGCCACGAGGGGGTGTCCTACGAGCAGTACTTC. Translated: CASSHEGVSYEQYF.

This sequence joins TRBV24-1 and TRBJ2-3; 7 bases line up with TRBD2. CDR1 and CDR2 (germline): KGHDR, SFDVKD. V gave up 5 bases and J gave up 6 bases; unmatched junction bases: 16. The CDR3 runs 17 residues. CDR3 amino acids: CATSGTPVAGVGDTQYF. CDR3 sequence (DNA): TGTGCCACCAGTGGGACCCCTGTTGCGGGGGTGGGGGATACGCAGTATTTT.

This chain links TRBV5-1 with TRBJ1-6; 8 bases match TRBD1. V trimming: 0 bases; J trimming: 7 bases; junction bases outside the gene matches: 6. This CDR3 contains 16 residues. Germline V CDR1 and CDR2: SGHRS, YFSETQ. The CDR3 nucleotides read TGCGCCAGCAGCTTGGACCCTGGGACAGGAAATTCACCCCTCCACTTT. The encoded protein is CASSLDPGTGNSPLHF.